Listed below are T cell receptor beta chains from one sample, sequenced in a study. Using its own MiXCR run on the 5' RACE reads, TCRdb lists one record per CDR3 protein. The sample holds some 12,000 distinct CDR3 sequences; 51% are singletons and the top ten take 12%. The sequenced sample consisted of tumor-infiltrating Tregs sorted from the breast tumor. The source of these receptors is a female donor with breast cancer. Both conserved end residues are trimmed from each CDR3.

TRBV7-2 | ASSLARGSTEAF
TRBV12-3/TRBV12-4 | ASSFPDSQETQY
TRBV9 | ASSVVASGRHYNEQF
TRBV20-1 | SASVGLGPHEQY
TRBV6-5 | ASSTDSRHGYT
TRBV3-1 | ASSQLAGADTGELF
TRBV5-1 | ASSRRTGGNTEAF
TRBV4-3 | ASRRRTSGYNEQF
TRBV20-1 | SAPLGLAGEMDTQY
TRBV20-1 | SAAGAFVN
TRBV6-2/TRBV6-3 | ASSYSGTEQF
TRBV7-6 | ASSSRTSGSDKF
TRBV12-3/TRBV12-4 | ASSLRFEKLF
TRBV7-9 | ASSLALGGKQY
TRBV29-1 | SVMTGRNTEAF
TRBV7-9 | ASSRGQAAV
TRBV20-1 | SARGAQGRVNTEAF
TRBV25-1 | ASSDTRDEGNQPQH
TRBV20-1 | SAREGFNQPQH
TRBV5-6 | ASSLAGQPSPKRPQH
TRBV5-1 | ASSPTPSGTDTQY
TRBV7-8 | ASSLPALGTDTQY
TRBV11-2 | ASSGSRAWEDTQY
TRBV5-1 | ASSLGAEPSPEAF
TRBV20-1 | SARGRAEPAYEQY
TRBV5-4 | ASSLSIRTSHTDTQY